This record looks at one TCR beta chain sequence and its context. Its antigen is currently unknown. This specimen comes from a study of shared clonotypes between healthy human individuals. The study, taken as a whole, reports: Compared with memory subsets, naive subsets generally had larger estimated richness. Clonotypes that were shared across four donors made up around 5.5% of naive CD4 clonotypes.

Between the trimmed V and J ends, which lost 3 bases and 3 bases, there was a span of 15 bases. The CDR3 has 16 residues. The germline V gene encodes CDR1 SGHDT and CDR2 YYEEEE. Sorted-subset replicate PCR reactions contained approximately 190 ng DNA, corresponding to about 30,000 T cell genomes. The data were produced by immunoSEQ multiplex PCR, yet TCRdb's version contains in-frame clones alone and is incomplete. Among about 2.3 million clones listed, roughly 93% were seen once. V is TRBV5-6 and J is TRBJ2-2; D might be TRBD2 (5 bases). The receptor comes from a man between 18 and 35 years old in good health. Some clones in this sample may be carry-over from other donors' samples. Sequenced material: naive CD4+ T cells from PBMCs. Sample subset: CD45RA+ positively selected. CDR3 protein: CASSWTGNRDTGELFF. The CDR3 DNA reads as TGTGCCAGCAGCTGGACCGGGAACCGCGACACCGGGGAGCTGTTTTTT.